This T cell receptor (beta chain) came from a study of blood T cell repertoires in COVID-19 (dated by TCRdb to 2019 to 2021). For context, the study as a whole: The collaborator samples originated in the United States, Italy and Spain and spanned the acute and convalescent phases of COVID-19. The prospective study material was composed of cDNA or gDNA derived from T cells, B-cell-depleted T cells, or PBMCs. Deeply sampled blood TCRbeta repertoires from subjects exposed to, actively infected with, or recovered from COVID-19 were included in the dataset. The repertoires were released in a freely available public database intended as a resource for research on the immune response to SARS-CoV-2. Samples came from the ongoing ImmuneRACE study (first 160 participants) plus 1,254 subjects from 6 global collaborators. Nearly every sample came with metadata listing a de-identified subject ID, COVID-19 status, age in years and sex. HLA class I and class II types, where available, came from metadata supplied by the sample provider rather than from assay-based typing. The full study reports these points: Clinical and demographic metadata were provided uncurated, with the amount varying by source and participant.

The collaborating institutions used their own protocols to collect whole blood in K2EDTA tubes. For TCRbeta analysis, collaborators shipped samples in one of three forms: frozen whole blood, isolated PBMCs, or DNA extracted from either of those sample types. The immunoSEQ Assay, a bias-controlled multiplex PCR, was used to amplify TCRbeta CDR3 regions from genomic DNA. Processing in the source paper ran as follows. The number of nucleated cells in each sample was estimated by amplification of reference gene primers within the assay. Sequence reads were collapsed and filtered to measure the absolute abundance of every unique TCRbeta CDR3 rearrangement. For each sample, productive Simpson clonality was calculated as the square root of Simpson's diversity index over productive rearrangements. This is the immuneACCESS table as TCRdb keeps it, with only in-frame sequences that have V and J called. A part of the clones is gone; compared with another copy, unresolved V genes explain less than half, and the rest is unexplained. The D gene and trimming were derived from the DNA, and the V and J assignments and clone size from that table. In all, the sample holds about 100,000 clones, and about 77% of those were seen once. Roughly 12% of the sample lies in the top ten.

Reading the germline V gene gives CDR1 MDHEN and CDR2 SYDVKM. V is shortened by 3 bases, J by 6 bases, and the region joining them spans 11 bases. There are 13 amino acids in the CDR3, from cysteine to phenylalanine inclusive. Here the CDR3 DNA is all that survives: 39 bases in frame from base 1. Comment on this clone: It lacks a known antigen. Qualities for individual bases were not recorded, and no much larger clone is one base off.

The rearrangement joined TRBV28 to TRBJ1-2, and TRBD1 may be the D gene, going by 5 matching bases. Source material: peripheral blood. This receptor was identified in a woman in her 70s with acute or convalescent COVID-19. The encoded CDR3 is CASSLAGKDGYTF. The nucleotide sequence is TGTGCCAGCAGTTTGGCAGGGAAGGATGGCTACACCTTC.